The entry that follows covers one T cell receptor beta chain sequence. The antigen remains undetermined. Method: immunoSEQ multiplex PCR; TCRdb's copy keeps in-frame clones and lacks some. The table has 120,000 or so clones, about nine tenths seen once. This entry is derived from a study of cytomegalovirus exposure and HLA in healthy donors. Study information: The platform used for the approximately 120 validation repertoires matched that of the 500 to 850 first-cohort repertoires, a later analysis reported. Study-wide points: Across donors, most TCRs were seen rarely, yet some public ones were widespread.

The CDR3 runs 13 residues. Germline values: CDR1 SGHNT, CDR2 YYREEE (reference sequence). V was pared by 4 bases and J by 5 bases, with 12 bases between. This receptor was identified in a woman aged 18 to 35 in good health and CMV-seronegative. The sequenced material came from PBMCs. The chain is built from TRBV5-4 and TRBJ2-5; a possible D gene is TRBD1 (6 bases). The CDR3 DNA reads as TGTGCCAGCAGCGCCAGGGGTGTGGAGACCCAGTACTTC. This codes for CASSARGVETQYF.